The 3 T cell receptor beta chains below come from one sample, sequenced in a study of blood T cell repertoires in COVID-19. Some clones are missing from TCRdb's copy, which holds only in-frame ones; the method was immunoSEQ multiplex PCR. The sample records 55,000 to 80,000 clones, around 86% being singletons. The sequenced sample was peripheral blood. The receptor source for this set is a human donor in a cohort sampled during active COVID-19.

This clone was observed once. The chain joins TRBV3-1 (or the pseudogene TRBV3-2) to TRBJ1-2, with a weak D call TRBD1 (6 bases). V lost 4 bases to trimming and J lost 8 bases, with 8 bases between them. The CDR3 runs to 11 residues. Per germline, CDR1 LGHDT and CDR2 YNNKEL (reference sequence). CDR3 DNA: TGTGCCAGCAGCCTCGGACAGGGCTACACCTTC. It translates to CASSLGQGYTF.

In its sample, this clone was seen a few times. CDR3 region: CASSSSDRGLETQYF. The CDR3 bases are TGTGCCAGCAGCTCGAGCGACAGGGGATTAGAGACCCAGTACTTC. V is TRBV5-4 and J is TRBJ2-5; 8 positions agree with TRBD1. The CDR3 is 15 amino acids. The germline V gene has CDR1 SGHNT and CDR2 YYREEE (reference sequence). Germline trimming cut 3 bases from V and 4 bases from J; bases unmatched to any gene: 8.

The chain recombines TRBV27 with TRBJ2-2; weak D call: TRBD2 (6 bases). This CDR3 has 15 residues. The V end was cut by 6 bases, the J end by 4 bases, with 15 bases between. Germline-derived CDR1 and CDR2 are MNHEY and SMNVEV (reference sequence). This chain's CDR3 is CASRIQGGGTGELFF. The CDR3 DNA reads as TGTGCCAGCAGAATCCAGGGAGGCGGCACCGGGGAGCTGTTTTTT.